The text below deals with one TCR beta chain. The repertoire was sequenced with immunoSEQ multiplex PCR; TCRdb's copy has only in-frame clones and lacks some. The sample consists of 200,000 to 300,000 clones, around 86% of them appearing once. Germline values: CDR1 MDHEN, CDR2 SYDVKM. This CDR3 region has 14 residues. Trimming took 5 bases from V and 1 from J, leaving 11 bases between them. The data belong to a study of blood T cell repertoires in COVID-19. In the study overall: The analysed material was cDNA or gDNA that came from T cells, B-cell-depleted T cells, or PBMCs.

The sequenced sample consisted of peripheral blood. This clonotype originated in an older woman who had recovered from COVID-19. The V call is TRBV28, the J call TRBJ1-2; D is unclear. The CDR3 reads CASSIPRSNYGYTF. CDR3 DNA sequence: TGTGCCAGCAGTATCCCTAGGAGTAACTATGGCTACACCTTC.